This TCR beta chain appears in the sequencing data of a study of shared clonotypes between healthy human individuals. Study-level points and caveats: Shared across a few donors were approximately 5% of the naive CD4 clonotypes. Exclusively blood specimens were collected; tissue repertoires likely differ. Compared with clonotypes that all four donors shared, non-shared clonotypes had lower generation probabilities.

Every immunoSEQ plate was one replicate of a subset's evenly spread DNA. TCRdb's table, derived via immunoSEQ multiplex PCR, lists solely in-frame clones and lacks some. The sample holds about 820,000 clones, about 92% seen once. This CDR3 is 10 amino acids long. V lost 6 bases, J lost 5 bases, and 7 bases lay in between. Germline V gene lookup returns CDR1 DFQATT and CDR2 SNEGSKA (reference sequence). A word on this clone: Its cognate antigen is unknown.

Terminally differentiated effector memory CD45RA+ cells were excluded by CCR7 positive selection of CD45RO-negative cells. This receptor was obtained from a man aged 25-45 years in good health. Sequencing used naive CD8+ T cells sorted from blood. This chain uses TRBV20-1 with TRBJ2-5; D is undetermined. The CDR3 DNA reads TGCAGTGCCCTTCGCGAGACCCAGTACTTC. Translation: CSALRETQYF.